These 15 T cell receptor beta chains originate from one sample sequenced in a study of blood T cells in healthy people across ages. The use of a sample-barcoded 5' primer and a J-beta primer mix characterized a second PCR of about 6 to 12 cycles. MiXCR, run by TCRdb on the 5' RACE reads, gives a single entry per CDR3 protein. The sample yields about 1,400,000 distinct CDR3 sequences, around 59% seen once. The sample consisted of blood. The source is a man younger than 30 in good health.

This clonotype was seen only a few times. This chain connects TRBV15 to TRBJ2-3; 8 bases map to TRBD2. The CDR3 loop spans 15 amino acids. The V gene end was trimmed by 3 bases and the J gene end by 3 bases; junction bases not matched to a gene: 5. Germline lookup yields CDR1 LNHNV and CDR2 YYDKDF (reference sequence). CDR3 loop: CATSSVAGRTDTQYF. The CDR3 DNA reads TGTGCCACCAGCAGTGTAGCGGGACGTACAGATACGCAGTATTTT.

DNA for the CDR3: TGTGCCAGCACTAAACTCCCGACTAGCCCATCGCAGTATTTT. Its translation is CASTKLPTSPSQYF. The V call is TRBV27, the J call TRBJ2-3; TRBD2 matches at 7 bases. The V gene's germline CDR1 is MNHEY and CDR2 SMNVEV (reference sequence). The CDR3 extends over 14 amino acids. The V gene end was trimmed by 7 bases and the J gene end by 10 bases; junction bases not matched to a gene: 14.

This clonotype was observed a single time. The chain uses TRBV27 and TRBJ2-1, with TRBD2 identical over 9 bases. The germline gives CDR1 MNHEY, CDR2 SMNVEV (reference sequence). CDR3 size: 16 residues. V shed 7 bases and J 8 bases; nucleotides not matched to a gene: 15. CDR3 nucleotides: TGTGCCAGCATAGGGCCTTCGATTAGCGGGAGTTATGAGCAGTTCTTC. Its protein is CASIGPSISGSYEQFF.

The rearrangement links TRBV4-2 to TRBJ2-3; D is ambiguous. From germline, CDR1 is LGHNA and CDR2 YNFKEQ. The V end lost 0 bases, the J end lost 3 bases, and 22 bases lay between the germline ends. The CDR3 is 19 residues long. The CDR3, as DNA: TGTGCCAGCAGCCAAGATTTTGGCACAACTACGCTGGGGACAGATACGCAGTATTTT. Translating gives CASSQDFGTTTLGTDTQYF.

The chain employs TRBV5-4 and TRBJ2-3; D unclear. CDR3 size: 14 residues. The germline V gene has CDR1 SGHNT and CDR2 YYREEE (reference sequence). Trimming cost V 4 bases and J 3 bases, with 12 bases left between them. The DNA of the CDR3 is TGTGCCAGCAGCGGCCCTTCTCCGACAGATACGCAGTATTTT. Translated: CASSGPSPTDTQYF.

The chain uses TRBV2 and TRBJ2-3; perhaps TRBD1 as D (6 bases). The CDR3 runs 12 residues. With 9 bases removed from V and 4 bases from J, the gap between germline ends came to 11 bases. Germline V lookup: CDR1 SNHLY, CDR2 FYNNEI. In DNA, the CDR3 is TGTGCCAGTAACGACAGGCCAGATACGCAGTATTTT. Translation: CASNDRPDTQYF.

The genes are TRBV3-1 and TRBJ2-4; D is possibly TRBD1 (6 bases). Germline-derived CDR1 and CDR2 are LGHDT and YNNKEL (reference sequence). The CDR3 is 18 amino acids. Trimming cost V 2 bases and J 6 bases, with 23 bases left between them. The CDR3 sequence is CASSQRRGSGGVGNIQYF. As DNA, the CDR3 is TGTGCCAGCAGCCAAAGACGAGGGAGTGGGGGCGTAGGAAACATTCAGTACTTC.

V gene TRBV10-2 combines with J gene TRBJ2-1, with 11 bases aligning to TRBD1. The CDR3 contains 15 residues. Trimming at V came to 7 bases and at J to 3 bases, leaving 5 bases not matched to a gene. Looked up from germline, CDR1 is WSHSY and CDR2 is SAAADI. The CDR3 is CASTRTGGLYNEQFF. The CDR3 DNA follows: TGCGCCAGCACTAGGACAGGGGGCCTCTACAATGAGCAGTTCTTC.

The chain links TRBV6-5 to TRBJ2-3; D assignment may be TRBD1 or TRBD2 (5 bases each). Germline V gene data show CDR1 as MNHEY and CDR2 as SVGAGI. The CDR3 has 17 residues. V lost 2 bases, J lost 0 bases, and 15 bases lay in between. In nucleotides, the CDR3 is TGTGCCAGCAGTTACAGGGAGTGGGACGAAAGCACAGATACGCAGTATTTT. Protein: CASSYREWDESTDTQYF.

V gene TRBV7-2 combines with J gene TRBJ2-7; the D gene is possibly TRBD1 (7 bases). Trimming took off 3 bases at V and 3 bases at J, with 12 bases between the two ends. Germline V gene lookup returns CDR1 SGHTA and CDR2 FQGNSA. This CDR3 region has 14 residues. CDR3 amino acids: CASSFTRGDYEQYF. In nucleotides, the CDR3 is TGTGCCAGCAGCTTTACCAGGGGGGACTACGAGCAGTACTTC.

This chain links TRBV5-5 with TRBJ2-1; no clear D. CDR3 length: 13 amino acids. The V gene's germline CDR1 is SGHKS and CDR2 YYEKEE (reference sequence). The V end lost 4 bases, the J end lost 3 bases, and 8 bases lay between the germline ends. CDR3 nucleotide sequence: TGTGCCAGCAGCCCCGTGGTCTACAATGAGCAGTTCTTC. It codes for CASSPVVYNEQFF.

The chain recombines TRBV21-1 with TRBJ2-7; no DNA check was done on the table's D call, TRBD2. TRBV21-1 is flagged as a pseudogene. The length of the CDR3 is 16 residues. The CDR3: CASSKVVGLARYEQYF. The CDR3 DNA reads TGTGCCAGCAGCAAAGTTGTGGGACTGGCGCGGTACGAGCAGTACTTC.

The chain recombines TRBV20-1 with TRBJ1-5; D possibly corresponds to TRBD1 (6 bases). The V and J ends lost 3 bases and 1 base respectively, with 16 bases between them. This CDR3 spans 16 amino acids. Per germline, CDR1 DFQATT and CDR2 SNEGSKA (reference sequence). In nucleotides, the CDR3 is TGCAGTGCTAGTTACCCACAGGGACAAAGCAATCAGCCCCAGCATTTT. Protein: CSASYPQGQSNQPQHF.

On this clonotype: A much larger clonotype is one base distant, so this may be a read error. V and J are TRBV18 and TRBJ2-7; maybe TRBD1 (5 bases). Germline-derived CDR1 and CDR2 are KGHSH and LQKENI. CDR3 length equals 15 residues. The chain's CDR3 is CVSSYQGARSYEQYF. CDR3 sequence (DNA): TGTGTCAGCTCATACCAGGGTGCGCGCTCCTACGAGCAGTACTTC.

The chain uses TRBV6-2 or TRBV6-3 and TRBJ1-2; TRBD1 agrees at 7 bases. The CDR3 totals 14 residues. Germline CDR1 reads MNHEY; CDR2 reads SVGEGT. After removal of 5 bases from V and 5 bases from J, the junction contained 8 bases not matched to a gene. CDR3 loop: CASSNPGRGYGYTF. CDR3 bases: TGTGCCAGCAGTAACCCCGGCAGGGGGTATGGCTACACCTTC.